The table lists the clone carrying this T cell receptor beta chain with many counts. Its antigen is unknown. The sample comes from a study of response to subunit inactivated influenza vaccine. Regarding the study as a whole: Each seasonal flu vaccination may recruit only limited new T cells, authors suggested.

This CDR3 region has 12 residues. Germline CDR1 and CDR2: ENHRY and SYGVKD. V was clipped by 7 bases and J by 4 bases, with 11 bases between them. TCRdb re-analysed the RT-PCR reads in MiXCR, keeping a single row per CDR3 protein. The data contain around 150,000 distinct CDR3 sequences, roughly a tenth of them singletons. The TCR comes from a man in his fifties or sixties who received an inactivated influenza vaccine. The rearrangement joins TRBV10-3 to TRBJ2-7; D possibly corresponds to TRBD2 (5 bases). The source material was non-naive T cells sorted from PBMCs, sampled 35 to 45 days after vaccination. Here the CDR3 reads CAIKSGGYEQYF. CDR3 nucleotides: TGTGCCATCAAGTCGGGCGGGTACGAGCAGTACTTC.